The 13 T cell receptor beta chains below all came from one sample that was sequenced in a study of CD8 T cells in ankylosing spondylitis. Study-wide points: Blood from ankylosing spondylitis patients appeared to carry a characteristic roughly 8-variant TCR beta motif.

No antigens are known for them. TCRdb redid the calling of the 5' RACE reads with MiXCR, one entry per CDR3 protein. This sample has approximately 440,000 distinct CDR3 sequences; roughly 15% occur once, and the top ten carry just over 1%. Input material: blood, either unsorted or a sorted T cell fraction (not recorded which). All receptors come from a male donor with ankylosing spondylitis.

CDR3 region: CASSESWPSEKLFF. In DNA, the CDR3 is TGTGCCAGCAGTGAATCTTGGCCCTCTGAAAAACTGTTTTTT. V and J are TRBV25-1 and TRBJ1-4, with D uncertain. The CDR3 has 14 residues. Trimming took 1 base from V and 7 from J, leaving 10 bases between them. Germline values: CDR1 MGHDK, CDR2 SYGVNS.

This clonotype was seen more than once but under ten times. The CDR3 DNA follows: TGTGCCAGCAGTGGAGACCTCCCAGTTGGGCAGTTCTTC. It specifies CASSGDLPVGQFF. The chain is built from TRBV7-6 and TRBJ2-1; D ambiguous. Trimming removed 6 bases at V and 12 bases at J, with 18 bases between. This CDR3 region has 13 residues. Germline-derived CDR1 and CDR2 are SGHVS and FNYEAQ.

As concerns this clonotype: A junction end diverges from the germline sequence, so it may reflect a read error. The chain uses TRBV27 and TRBJ2-3; TRBD2 is a possible D gene (5 bases). CDR3 size: 15 residues. CDR1 and CDR2 (germline): MNHEY, SMNVEV (reference sequence). This chain's CDR3 is CASSLQASSTNTQYF. The CDR3 bases are TGTGCCAGCAGTTTACAAGCCTCTAGCACAAATACGCAGTATTTT.

This clonotype was counted between two and nine times. This chain uses TRBV11-2 with TRBJ2-7, with TRBD1 matching over 8 bases. Looked up from germline, CDR1 is SGHAT and CDR2 is FQNNGV. The CDR3 length is 14 residues. J was trimmed by 2 bases and V by 3 bases; bases with no gene match: 3. The CDR3 is CASSFDRGTYEQYF. CDR3 nucleotide sequence: TGTGCCAGCAGCTTTGACAGGGGAACCTACGAGCAGTACTTC.

This clonotype has a handful of counts. The V gene is TRBV7-3, the J gene TRBJ1-6, with a possible D match to TRBD1 (5 bases). With 1 base removed from V and 10 bases from J, the gap between germline ends came to 17 bases. The CDR3 sequence is 16 residues long. Germline V gives CDR1 SGHTA, CDR2 FQGTGA. CDR3 region: CASSLNPAGMGSPLHF. CDR3 in DNA: TGTGCCAGCAGCTTAAACCCGGCAGGGATGGGATCACCCCTCCACTTT.

This clonotype showed up just a few times. The chain carries TRBV7-2 and TRBJ2-2, with 15 bases that match TRBD2. Per germline, CDR1 SGHTA and CDR2 FQGNSA. The CDR3 loop spans 17 amino acids. V dropped 2 bases and J dropped 8; count of bases not matched to a gene: 6. The CDR3 protein is CASSLRTSGGAFGELFF. Here the CDR3 DNA reads TGTGCCAGCAGCTTACGGACTAGCGGGGGGGCCTTTGGGGAGCTGTTTTTT.

The V gene is TRBV11-2, the J gene TRBJ1-6, with D hard to call. The V end lost 4 bases, the J end lost 8 bases, and 12 bases lay between the germline ends. The CDR3 is made up of 14 amino acids. Per germline, CDR1 SGHAT and CDR2 FQNNGV. The CDR3 protein is CASSSPWGYSPLHF. Here the CDR3 DNA reads TGTGCCAGCAGCTCCCCTTGGGGTTATTCACCCCTCCACTTT.

The chain links TRBV20-1 to TRBJ2-3; D gene uncertain. V gave up 3 bases and J gave up 0 bases, with 10 bases separating them. Per the germline V gene, CDR1 is DFQATT and CDR2 is SNEGSKA (reference sequence). The CDR3 spans 14 residues. The CDR3 DNA reads as TGCAGTGCTAGGGGTTTAGTGAGCACAGATACGCAGTATTTT. Translated: CSARGLVSTDTQYF.

There are a few counts of this clonotype. This chain joins TRBV30 and TRBJ1-2; weak D call: TRBD1 (6 bases). Trimming took 3 bases from V and 1 from J, leaving 6 bases between them. Germline loops: CDR1 GTSNPN, CDR2 SVGIG (reference sequence). The CDR3 has 12 residues. Here the CDR3 DNA reads TGTGCCTGGAGGGACAGTAACTATGGCTACACCTTC. This codes for CAWRDSNYGYTF.

This clonotype occurred a few times. The chain is built from TRBV6-1 and TRBJ1-3; a weak D match, TRBD1 (5 bases). Germline CDR1 is MNHNS and CDR2 is SASEGT. Trimming cost V 8 bases and J 2 bases, with 13 bases left between them. The CDR3 consists of 14 residues. The CDR3 here is CASFTGGAGNTIYF. In DNA, the CDR3 is TGTGCCAGCTTCACCGGGGGGGCTGGAAACACCATATATTTT.

CDR3 in DNA: TGTGCCAGCAGCTTGACGCGGACTGAAGCTTTCTTT. It yields the protein CASSLTRTEAFF. The V gene is TRBV7-2, the J gene TRBJ1-1; no clear D. CDR1 and CDR2 (germline): SGHTA, FQGNSA. The ends were cut back, 3 bases at V and 5 bases at J, with 7 bases in the middle. This CDR3 spans 12 amino acids.

This clonotype was seen more than once but under ten times. V is TRBV7-9 and J is TRBJ2-3; 11 bases are shared with TRBD2. Germline V gene sequence: CDR1 SEHNR, CDR2 FQNEAQ (reference sequence). The CDR3 is 17 amino acids. V shed 10 bases, J shed 4 bases, and the junction held 16 bases outside the gene matches. CDR3 sequence: CATRFAGSLAGADTQYF. CDR3 DNA: TGTGCCACCCGCTTTGCGGGGTCACTAGCGGGAGCAGATACGCAGTATTTT. The full variable domain, with the rest looked up from reference TRBV7-9 and TRBJ2-3, is DTGVSQNPRHKITKRGQNVTFRCDPISEHNRLYWYRQTLGQGPEFLTYFQNEAQLEKSRLLSDRFSAERPKGSFSTLEIQRTEQGDSAMYLCATRFAGSLAGADTQYFGPGTRLTVL.

The chain is built from TRBV6-2 or TRBV6-3 and TRBJ2-3, with a tentative D call TRBD2 (6 bases). CDR3 size: 18 residues. Trimming took off 2 bases at V and 2 bases at J, with 20 bases between the two ends. Germline CDR1 MNHEY, CDR2 SVGEGT. The CDR3: CASSYPTGLSKFTDTQYF. CDR3 nucleotide sequence: TGTGCCAGCAGTTACCCCACCGGACTATCAAAATTCACAGATACGCAGTATTTT.